The rows below give T cell receptor beta chains drawn from one sample of a study of blood T cell repertoires in COVID-19. Libraries were prepared by immunoSEQ multiplex PCR; TCRdb keeps only in-frame clonotypes and omits some of them. Here the sample spans more than 150,000 clones, 80% to 90% being singletons. Sequencing was done on a sample of peripheral blood. The source is a man in his 60s with acute or convalescent COVID-19. Both conserved end residues are part of each CDR3. A D gene is named only where the DNA matches it firmly. The listing skips clone size in some rows; elsewhere it reads once, few, many or a size class.

clone size	D gene	V gene	J gene	CDR3 protein	CDR3 DNA
-	TRBD2	TRBV28	TRBJ2-7	CASSVAGGRVEQYF	TGTGCCAGCAGCGTAGCGGGAGGGAGGGTCGAGCAGTACTTC
-	-	TRBV27	TRBJ2-7	CASSLYRGGEQYF	TGTGCCAGCAGTTTATATAGGGGAGGCGAGCAGTACTTC
-	-	TRBV6-4	TRBJ2-1	CASSTGNGEQFF	TGTGCCAGCAGTACAGGGAACGGTGAGCAGTTCTTC
-	TRBD2	TRBV13	TRBJ2-7	CASSFLAGGTYEQYF	TGTGCCAGCAGCTTCTTAGCGGGAGGGACGTACGAGCAGTACTTC
-	TRBD1	TRBV5-1	TRBJ2-2	CASSSQGSNTGELFF	TGCGCCAGCAGCTCACAGGGGTCTAACACCGGGGAGCTGTTTTTT
-	-	TRBV7-8	TRBJ2-2	CASSVLGRRDTGELFF	TGTGCCAGCAGCGTGCTCGGACGGAGGGACACCGGGGAGCTGTTTTTT
-	-	TRBV12-3/TRBV12-4	TRBJ1-2	CASSLTGYGYTF	TGTGCCAGCAGTTTGACGGGGTACGGCTACACCTTC
-	-	TRBV11-2	TRBJ2-1	CASSLGTLYNEQFF	TGTGCCAGCAGCTTAGGGACTCTCTACAATGAGCAGTTCTTC
-	-	TRBV21-1	TRBJ1-6	CASSRLTGTGFRWYYNSPLHF	TGTGCCAGCAGCAGATTAACCGGGACAGGGTTCCGATGGTACTATAATTCACCCCTCCACTTT
few	TRBD1	TRBV28	TRBJ1-2	CASSSRQGRGYTF	TGTGCCAGCAGCTCTCGACAGGGTAGGGGCTACACCTTC
-	-	TRBV3-1/TRBV3-2	TRBJ1-1	CASSQGLADGAFF	TGTGCCAGCAGCCAAGGTTTGGCGGATGGAGCTTTCTTT
once	-	TRBV27	TRBJ1-2	CASSFWGGGAQRDYGYTF	TGTGCCAGCAGTTTTTGGGGTGGGGGGGCGCAAAGGGACTATGGCTACACCTTC
-	-	TRBV5-1	TRBJ1-2	CASSFSVSFPDTF	TGCGCCAGCAGCTTCAGCGTGAGCTTCCCGGACACCTTC
-	-	TRBV5-1	TRBJ1-4	CASSLGQAGEKLFF	TGCGCCAGCAGCTTGGGGCAGGCGGGGGAAAAACTGTTTTTT
-	TRBD1	TRBV28	TRBJ1-1	CASSTDRGRDAEAFF	TGTGCCAGCAGCACTGACAGGGGGCGCGACGCTGAAGCTTTCTTT
-	-	TRBV11-2	TRBJ1-1	CASSREWNTEAFF	TGTGCCAGCAGCCGTGAGTGGAACACTGAAGCTTTCTTT
-	-	TRBV18	TRBJ1-4	CASSQGVEKLFF	TGTGCCAGCTCACAGGGGGTGGAAAAACTGTTTTTT
-	TRBD1	TRBV19	TRBJ1-5	CASSVQGGGINQPQHF	TGTGCCAGTAGTGTACAGGGGGGAGGTATCAATCAGCCCCAGCATTTT
-	TRBD1	TRBV11-2	TRBJ1-5	CASSLGQNPNQPQHF	TGTGCCAGCAGCCTGGGACAGAACCCAAATCAGCCCCAGCATTTT
few	-	TRBV5-5	TRBJ2-2	CASSLSIAGSNTGELFF	TGTGCCAGCAGCTTGAGTATTGCAGGGTCCAACACCGGGGAGCTGTTTTTT
-	-	TRBV14	TRBJ2-2	CASSQRTTSAGELFF	TGTGCCAGCAGCCAGAGGACAACCTCAGCCGGGGAGCTGTTTTTT
few	-	TRBV27	TRBJ2-7	CASSLWGPKEQYF	TGTGCCAGCAGTTTATGGGGGCCGAAAGAGCAGTACTTC
-	TRBD2	TRBV30	TRBJ2-3	CAWSDLTGTSSTDTQYF	TGTGCCTGGAGTGACCTTACCGGGACTAGCAGCACAGATACGCAGTATTTT
-	-	TRBV18	TRBJ1-4	CASSLIQTTNEKLFF	TGTGCCAGCTCACTCATCCAGACAACTAATGAAAAACTGTTTTTT
-	TRBD1	TRBV14	TRBJ1-2	CASSETGGLGYTF	TGTGCCAGCAGCGAGACAGGGGGACTCGGCTACACCTTC
-	-	TRBV5-1	TRBJ2-6	CASSSSSSGANVLTF	TGCGCCAGCAGTTCTAGCAGCTCTGGGGCCAACGTCCTGACTTTC
-	TRBD2	TRBV5-1	TRBJ2-1	CASGLGTSGSYNEQFF	TGCGCCAGTGGACTCGGGACTAGCGGCTCCTACAATGAGCAGTTCTTC